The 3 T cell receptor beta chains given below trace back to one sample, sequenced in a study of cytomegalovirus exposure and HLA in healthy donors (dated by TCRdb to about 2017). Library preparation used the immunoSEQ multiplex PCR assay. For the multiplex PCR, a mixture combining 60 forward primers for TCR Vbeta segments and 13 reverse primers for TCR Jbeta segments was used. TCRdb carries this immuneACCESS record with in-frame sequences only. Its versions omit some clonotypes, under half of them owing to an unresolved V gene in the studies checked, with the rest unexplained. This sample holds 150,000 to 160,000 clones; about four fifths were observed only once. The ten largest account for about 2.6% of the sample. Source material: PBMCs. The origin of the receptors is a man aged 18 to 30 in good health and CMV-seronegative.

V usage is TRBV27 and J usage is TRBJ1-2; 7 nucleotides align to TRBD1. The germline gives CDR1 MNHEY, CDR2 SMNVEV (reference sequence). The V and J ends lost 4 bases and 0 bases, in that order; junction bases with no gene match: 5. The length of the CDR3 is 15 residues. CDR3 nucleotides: TGTGCCAGCAGTTCAGGACAGGCGCCTAACTATGGCTACACCTTC. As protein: CASSSGQAPNYGYTF.

For the CDR3, the DNA is TGTGCCAGCAGTTTAGGGGGGGGGAACACTGAAGCTTTCTTT. Residues: CASSLGGGNTEAFF. The chain is built from TRBV27 and TRBJ1-1, with D possibly TRBD1 on 5 matching bases. V was cut by 2 bases and J by 1 base, with 8 bases left in between. Germline V gene data show CDR1 as MNHEY and CDR2 as SMNVEV (reference sequence). The CDR3 sequence is 14 residues long.

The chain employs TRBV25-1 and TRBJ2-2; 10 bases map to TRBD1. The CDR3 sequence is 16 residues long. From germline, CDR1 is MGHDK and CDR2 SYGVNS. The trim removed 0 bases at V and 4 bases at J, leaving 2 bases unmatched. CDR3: CASSEYRTGGTGELFF. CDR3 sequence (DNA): TGTGCCAGCAGTGAATACCGGACAGGGGGCACCGGGGAGCTGTTTTTT. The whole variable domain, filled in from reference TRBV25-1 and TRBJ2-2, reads EADIYQTPRYLVIGTGKKITLECSQTMGHDKMYWYQQDPGMELHLIHYSYGVNSTEKGDLSSESTVSRIRTEHFPLTLESARPSHTSQYLCASSEYRTGGTGELFFGEGSRLTVL.